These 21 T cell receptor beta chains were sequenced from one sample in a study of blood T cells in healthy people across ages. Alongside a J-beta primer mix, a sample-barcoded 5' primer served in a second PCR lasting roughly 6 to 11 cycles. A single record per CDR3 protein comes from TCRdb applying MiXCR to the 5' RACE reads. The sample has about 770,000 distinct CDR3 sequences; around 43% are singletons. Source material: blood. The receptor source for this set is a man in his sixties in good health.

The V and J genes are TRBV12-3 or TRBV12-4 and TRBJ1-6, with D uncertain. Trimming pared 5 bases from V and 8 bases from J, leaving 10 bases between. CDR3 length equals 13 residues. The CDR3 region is CASSVLEDSPLHF. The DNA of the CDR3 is TGTGCCAGCAGTGTCTTGGAGGATTCACCCCTCCACTTT.

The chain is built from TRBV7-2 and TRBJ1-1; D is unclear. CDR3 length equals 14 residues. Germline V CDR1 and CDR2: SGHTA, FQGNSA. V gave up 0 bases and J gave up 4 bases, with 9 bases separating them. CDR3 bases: TGTGCCAGCAGCTTAGCATCTGGGAGCACTGAAGCTTTCTTT. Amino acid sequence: CASSLASGSTEAFF.

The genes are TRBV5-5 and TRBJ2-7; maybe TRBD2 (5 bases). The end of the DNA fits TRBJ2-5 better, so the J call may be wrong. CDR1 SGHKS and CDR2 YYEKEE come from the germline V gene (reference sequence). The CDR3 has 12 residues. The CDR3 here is CASSWTLETQYF. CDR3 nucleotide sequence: TGTGCCAGCAGCTGGACTTTGGAGACCCAGTACTTC.

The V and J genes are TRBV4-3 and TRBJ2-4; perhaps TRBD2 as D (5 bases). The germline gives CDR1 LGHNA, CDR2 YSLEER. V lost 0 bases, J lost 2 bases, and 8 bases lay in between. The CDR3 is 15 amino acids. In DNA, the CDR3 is TGCGCCAGCAGCCAAGAGGGAGCCTCCAAAAACATTCAGTACTTC. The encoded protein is CASSQEGASKNIQYF.

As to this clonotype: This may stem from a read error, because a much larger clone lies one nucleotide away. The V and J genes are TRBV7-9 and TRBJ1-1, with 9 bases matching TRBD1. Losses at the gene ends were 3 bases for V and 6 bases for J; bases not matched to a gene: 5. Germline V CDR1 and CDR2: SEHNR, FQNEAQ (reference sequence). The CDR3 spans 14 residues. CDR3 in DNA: TGTGCCAGCAGCTTGGGGACAGGGATCGCTGAAGCTTTCTTT. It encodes CASSLGTGIAEAFF.

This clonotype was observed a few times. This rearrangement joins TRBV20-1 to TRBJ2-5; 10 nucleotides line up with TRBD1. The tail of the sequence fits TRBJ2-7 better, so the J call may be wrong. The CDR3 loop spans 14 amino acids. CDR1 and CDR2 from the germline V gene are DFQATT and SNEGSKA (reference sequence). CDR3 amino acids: CSASLDRGLYEQYF. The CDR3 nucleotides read TGCAGTGCTTCCCTGGACAGGGGGTTGTACGAGCAGTACTTC.

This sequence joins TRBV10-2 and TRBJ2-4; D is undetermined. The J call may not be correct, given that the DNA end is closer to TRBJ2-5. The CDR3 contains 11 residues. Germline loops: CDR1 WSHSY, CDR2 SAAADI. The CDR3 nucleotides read TGCGCCAGCAGGCGCTTTGAGACCCAGTACTTC. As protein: CASRRFETQYF.

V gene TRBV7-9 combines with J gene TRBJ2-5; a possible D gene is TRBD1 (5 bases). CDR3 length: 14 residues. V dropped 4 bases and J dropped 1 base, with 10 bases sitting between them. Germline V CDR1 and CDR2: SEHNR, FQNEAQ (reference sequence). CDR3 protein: CASSSTAAQETQYF. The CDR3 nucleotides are TGTGCCAGCAGCTCGACAGCAGCCCAAGAGACCCAGTACTTC.

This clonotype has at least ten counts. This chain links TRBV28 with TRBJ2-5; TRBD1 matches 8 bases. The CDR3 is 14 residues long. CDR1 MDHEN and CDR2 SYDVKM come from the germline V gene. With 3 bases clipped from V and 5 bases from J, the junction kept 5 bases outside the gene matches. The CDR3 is CASSLTGAGETQYF. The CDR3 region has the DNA TGTGCCAGCAGTTTGACAGGGGCGGGGGAGACCCAGTACTTC.

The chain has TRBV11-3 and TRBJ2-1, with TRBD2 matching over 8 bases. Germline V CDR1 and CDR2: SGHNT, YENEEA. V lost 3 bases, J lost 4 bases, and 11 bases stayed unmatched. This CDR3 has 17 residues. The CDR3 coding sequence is TGTGCCAGCAGCTTCGGCATACGGGGGGGCCTATACAATGAGCAGTTCTTC. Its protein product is CASSFGIRGGLYNEQFF.

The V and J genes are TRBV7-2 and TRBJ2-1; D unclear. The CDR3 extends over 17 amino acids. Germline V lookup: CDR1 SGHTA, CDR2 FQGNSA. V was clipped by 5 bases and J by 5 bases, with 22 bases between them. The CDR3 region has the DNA TGTGCCAGCAGCCCAACCCGCAGGTACAATGTGGACAATGAGCAGTTCTTC. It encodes CASSPTRRYNVDNEQFF.

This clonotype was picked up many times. CDR3 amino acids: CASRETGDNSPLHF. CDR3 nucleotides: TGCGCCAGCAGAGAGACAGGGGATAATTCACCCCTCCACTTT. The chain has TRBV5-1 and TRBJ1-6; 8 bases map to TRBD1. There are 14 residues in the CDR3. Germline V CDR1 and CDR2: SGHRS, YFSETQ. V lost 5 bases to trimming and J lost 5 bases; unmatched junction nucleotides: 3. Drawing the rest from reference TRBV5-1 and TRBJ1-6, the complete variable domain is KAGVTQTPRYLIKTRGQQVTLSCSPISGHRSVSWYQQTPGQGLQFLFEYFSETQRNKGNFPGRFSGRQFSNSRSEMNVSTLELGDSALYLCASRETGDNSPLHFGNGTRLTVT.

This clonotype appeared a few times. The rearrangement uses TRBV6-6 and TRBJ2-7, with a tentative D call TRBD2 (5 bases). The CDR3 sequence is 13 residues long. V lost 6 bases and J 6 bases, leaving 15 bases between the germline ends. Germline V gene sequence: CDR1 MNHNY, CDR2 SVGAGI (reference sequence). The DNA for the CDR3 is TGTGCCAGCAGCGGACCAGGTCGGGGCGAGCAGTACTTC. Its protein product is CASSGPGRGEQYF.

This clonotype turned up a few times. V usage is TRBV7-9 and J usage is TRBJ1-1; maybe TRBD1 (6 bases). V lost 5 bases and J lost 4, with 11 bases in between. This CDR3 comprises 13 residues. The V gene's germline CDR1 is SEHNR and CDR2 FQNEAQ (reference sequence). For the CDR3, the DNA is TGTGCCAGCAGCCGAGGGGGGGGCACTGAAGCTTTCTTT. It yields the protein CASSRGGGTEAFF.

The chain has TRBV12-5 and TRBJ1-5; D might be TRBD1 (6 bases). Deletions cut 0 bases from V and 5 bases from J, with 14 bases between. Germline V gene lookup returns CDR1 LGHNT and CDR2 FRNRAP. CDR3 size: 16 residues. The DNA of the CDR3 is TGTGCTAGTGGTTTGGTAGGAACAGGGAGGTATCAGCCCCAGCATTTT. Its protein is CASGLVGTGRYQPQHF.

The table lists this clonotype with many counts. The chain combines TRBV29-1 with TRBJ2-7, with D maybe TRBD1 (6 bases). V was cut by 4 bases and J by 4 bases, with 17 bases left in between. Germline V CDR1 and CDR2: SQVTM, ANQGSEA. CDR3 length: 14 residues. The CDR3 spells CSVAAGTSVYEQYF. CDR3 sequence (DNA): TGCAGCGTTGCCGCCGGGACATCGGTATACGAGCAGTACTTC.

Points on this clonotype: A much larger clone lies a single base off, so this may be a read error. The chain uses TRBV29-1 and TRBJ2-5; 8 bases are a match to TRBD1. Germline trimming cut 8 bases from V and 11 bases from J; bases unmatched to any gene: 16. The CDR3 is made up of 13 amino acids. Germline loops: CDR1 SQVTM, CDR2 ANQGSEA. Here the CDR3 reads CSSAGQGLDEQYF. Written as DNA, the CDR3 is TGCAGCTCAGCAGGACAGGGCTTAGATGAGCAGTACTTC.

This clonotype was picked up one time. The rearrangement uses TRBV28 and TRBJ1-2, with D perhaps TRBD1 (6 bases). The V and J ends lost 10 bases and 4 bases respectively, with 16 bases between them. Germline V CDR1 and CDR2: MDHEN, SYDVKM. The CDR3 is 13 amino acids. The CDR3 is CATRRQVSYGYTF. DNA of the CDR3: TGTGCCACGCGCCGACAGGTTAGCTATGGCTACACCTTC.

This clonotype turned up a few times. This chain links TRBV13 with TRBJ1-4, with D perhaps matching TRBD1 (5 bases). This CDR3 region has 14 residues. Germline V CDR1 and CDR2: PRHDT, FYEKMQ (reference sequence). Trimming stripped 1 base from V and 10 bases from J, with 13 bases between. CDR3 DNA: TGTGCCAGCAGCTTAGCCGGACACAGTAGAAAACTGTTTTTT. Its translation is CASSLAGHSRKLFF.

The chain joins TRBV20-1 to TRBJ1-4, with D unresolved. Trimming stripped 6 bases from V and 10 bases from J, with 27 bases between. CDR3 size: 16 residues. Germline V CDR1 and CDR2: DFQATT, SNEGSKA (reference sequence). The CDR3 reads CSAERGPRGLVGKLFF. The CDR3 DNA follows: TGCAGTGCCGAGAGAGGACCCCGAGGTCTGGTTGGAAAACTGTTTTTT.

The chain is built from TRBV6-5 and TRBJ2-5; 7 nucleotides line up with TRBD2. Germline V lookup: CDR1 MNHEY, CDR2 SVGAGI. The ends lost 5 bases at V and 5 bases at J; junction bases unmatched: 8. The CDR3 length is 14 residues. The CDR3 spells CASSPPGGPETQYF. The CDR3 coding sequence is TGTGCCAGCAGTCCCCCGGGGGGACCGGAGACCCAGTACTTC.